This T cell receptor (beta chain) was obtained from a study of OX40 agonist ivuxolimab in advanced cancers. Findings and limits, study-wide: In the expanded peripheral T cells, antigen specificity was never determined. Certain nonresponders additionally had low normalized T-cell clonal expansion.

Points on this clone: What it binds is not known.

Sequencing was performed with immunoSEQ multiplex PCR; in TCRdb, only in-frame clones are kept and a portion is missing. The table shows approximately 25,000 clones, with roughly 85% occurring only once. Germline V gene data show CDR1 as SEHNR and CDR2 as FQNEAQ (reference sequence). There are 12 residues in the CDR3. V lost 5 bases, J lost 5 bases, and 10 bases lay in between. The timepoints at which blood was sampled were baseline, cycle 4 day 1, and cycle 7 day 1. The specimen was CD4+ or CD8+ T cells sorted from blood, collected in a trial of the OX40 agonist ivuxolimab. The V and J genes are TRBV7-9 and TRBJ2-7; D may be TRBD1 (6 bases). This receptor was identified in an adult with an advanced solid tumor such as melanoma, head and neck, liver or kidney cancer. The CDR3 reads CASSRGGDEQYF. The CDR3 nucleotides are TGTGCCAGCAGCCGAGGGGGAGACGAGCAGTACTTC.